Below, 20 T cell receptor beta chains from the same sample are listed, as sequenced in a study of OX40 agonist ivuxolimab in advanced cancers. Library preparation was by the immunoSEQ multiplex PCR assay. TCRdb holds this immuneACCESS table with in-frame rearrangements only. Some clones are missing; in checked studies, unresolved V genes explain under half, and the rest has no known cause. The sample table records 48,000 or so clones; 80% to 85% of these occur just once. Around 7.1% of the sample is in the top ten clones. The material was CD4+ or CD8+ T cells sorted from blood, obtained in a trial of the OX40 agonist ivuxolimab. These receptors were taken from an adult with an advanced solid tumor such as melanoma, head and neck, liver or kidney cancer.

In this sample, this clone turned up once. The CDR3 spells CASSGTYTGELFF. CDR3 nucleotide sequence: TGTGCCAGTTCCGGGACCTACACCGGGGAGCTGTTTTTT. The chain carries TRBV19 and TRBJ2-2; D may correspond to TRBD1 or TRBD2 (5 bases each). The germline V and J ends were trimmed by 8 bases and 3 bases, with 10 bases remaining between them. The CDR3 has 13 amino acids. Germline CDR1 and CDR2: LNHDA and SQIVND (reference sequence).

The V call is TRBV15, the J call TRBJ1-4; D gene ambiguous. Germline CDR1 is LNHNV and CDR2 is YYDKDF (reference sequence). The CDR3 runs 13 residues. Between the trimmed V and J ends, which lost 0 bases and 5 bases, there was a span of 4 bases. This chain's CDR3 is CATSRDVNEKLFF. In DNA, the CDR3 is TGTGCCACCAGCAGAGATGTCAATGAAAAACTGTTTTTT.

V is TRBV30 and J is TRBJ2-1; D remains unclear. The CDR3 consists of 15 residues. Trimming left V 4 bases short and J 2 bases short, with 15 bases between. Germline V CDR1 and CDR2: GTSNPN, SVGIG (reference sequence). The CDR3 DNA reads TGTGCCTGGACCGTACCCACCGCTACCTACAATGAGCAGTTCTTC. Protein sequence: CAWTVPTATYNEQFF.

The CDR3: CASSQVLATDTQYF. CDR3 coding DNA: TGCGCCAGCAGCCAAGTTCTAGCCACAGATACGCAGTATTTT. This chain joins TRBV4-3 and TRBJ2-3, with a weak D call TRBD2 (5 bases). The V end was cut by 1 base, the J end by 2 bases, with 7 bases between. The CDR3 extends over 14 amino acids. Germline CDR1 is LGHNA and CDR2 is YSLEER.

The genes are TRBV5-1 and TRBJ1-3; 7 bases map to TRBD1. Germline V gene data show CDR1 as SGHRS and CDR2 as YFSETQ. The J segment lost 2 bases and the V segment lost 4 bases, leaving 6 bases of the junction unmatched. This CDR3 spans 15 amino acids. CDR3 bases: TGCGCCAGCAGCCTTGCCGGGACAGCTGGAAACACCATATATTTT. It translates to CASSLAGTAGNTIYF. Variable domain in full (rest from reference TRBV5-1 and TRBJ1-3): KAGVTQTPRYLIKTRGQQVTLSCSPISGHRSVSWYQQTPGQGLQFLFEYFSETQRNKGNFPGRFSGRQFSNSRSEMNVSTLELGDSALYLCASSLAGTAGNTIYFGEGSWLTVV.

This rearrangement joins TRBV11-2 to TRBJ2-2; D not certain. CDR1 and CDR2 (germline): SGHAT, FQNNGV. The length of the CDR3 is 12 residues. The V end lost 1 base, the J end lost 7 bases, and 4 bases lay between the germline ends. The CDR3 DNA reads TGTGCCAGCAGCTTAGGACGCGGGGAGCTGTTTTTT. Translated: CASSLGRGELFF.

The chain recombines TRBV5-6 with TRBJ2-7; tentative D call: TRBD1 (6 bases). Per the germline V gene, CDR1 is SGHDT and CDR2 is YYEEEE. This CDR3 comprises 12 residues. Trimming stripped 4 bases from V and 2 bases from J, with 7 bases between. In DNA, the CDR3 is TGTGCCAGCAGCCGGACAGCCTACGAGCAGTACTTC. Its translation is CASSRTAYEQYF.

The rearrangement links TRBV5-8 to TRBJ1-2, with 12 bases aligning to TRBD1. CDR3 length equals 16 residues. Looked up from germline, CDR1 is SGHTS and CDR2 is YDEGEE. Trimming took 5 bases from V and 6 from J; bases not matched to a gene: 11. The CDR3, as DNA: TGTGCCAGCAGTTCCCGGGACAGGGGGCGCGAAAATGGCTACACCTTC. Protein sequence: CASSSRDRGRENGYTF.

The sample holds a few counts of this clone. The chain carries TRBV4-3 and TRBJ1-5; D is perhaps TRBD1 (5 bases). Per germline, CDR1 LGHNA and CDR2 YSLEER. V was shortened by 0 bases and J by 1 base, with 13 bases between the two germline ends. The CDR3 runs 17 residues. DNA of the CDR3: TGCGCCAGCAGCCAAGATTCGCGGGGCGGGAGCAATCAGCCCCAGCATTTT. Its translation is CASSQDSRGGSNQPQHF.

The chain combines TRBV5-1 with TRBJ2-2; D gene unclear. Germline V lookup: CDR1 SGHRS, CDR2 YFSETQ. With 0 bases removed from V and 2 bases from J, the gap between germline ends came to 8 bases. The CDR3 totals 15 residues. CDR3 nucleotide sequence: TGCGCCAGCAGCTTGGGGGGATCTAACACCGGGGAGCTGTTTTTT. Its translation: CASSLGGSNTGELFF.

The CDR3 coding sequence is TGTGCCAGCGGGGGGACAGGGCGGGATACGCAGTATTTT. It is translated as CASGGTGRDTQYF. The chain links TRBV2 to TRBJ2-3; 9 bases are shared with TRBD1. CDR3 length: 13 residues. Unmatched junction bases numbered 6, after V lost 8 bases and J lost 6 bases. Germline CDR1 SNHLY, CDR2 FYNNEI. Variable domain in full (rest from reference TRBV2 and TRBJ2-3): EPEVTQTPSHQVTQMGQEVILRCVPISNHLYFYWYRQILGQKVEFLVSFYNNEISEKSEIFDDQFSVERPDGSNFTLKIRSTKLEDSAMYFCASGGTGRDTQYFGPGTRLTVL.

The J gene is TRBJ2-5, the V gene TRBV12-5; 8 bases line up with TRBD1. The trim removed 1 base at V and 4 bases at J, leaving 2 bases unmatched. Per germline, CDR1 LGHNT and CDR2 FRNRAP. The CDR3 totals 14 residues. The CDR3 DNA reads as TGTGCTAGTGGTTTGGGGACAGGGTTAGAGACCCAGTACTTC. Its protein product is CASGLGTGLETQYF.

The chain couples TRBV6-6 to TRBJ2-6; tentative D call: TRBD2 (6 bases). The V gene lost 11 bases and the J gene lost 0 bases, with 14 bases spanning the gap. The CDR3 consists of 15 residues. CDR1 MNHNY and CDR2 SVGAGI come from the germline V gene (reference sequence). DNA of the CDR3: TGTGCCGCCGGGGGAACTAGCTCTGGGGCCAACGTCCTGACTTTC. It encodes CAAGGTSSGANVLTF.

The rearrangement joins TRBV6-1 to TRBJ1-2; D is uncertain. The CDR3 contains 15 residues. Germline lookup yields CDR1 MNHNS and CDR2 SASEGT. V lost 1 base and J 3 bases, leaving 12 bases between the germline ends. The CDR3 is CASSEDGPWDYGYTF. The CDR3 DNA reads TGTGCCAGCAGTGAAGATGGTCCGTGGGACTATGGCTACACCTTC.

V usage is TRBV7-6 and J usage is TRBJ2-1, with unresolved D. Trimming pared 4 bases from V and 6 bases from J, leaving 19 bases between. The germline V gene encodes CDR1 SGHVS and CDR2 FNYEAQ. The CDR3 covers 16 residues. The CDR3 protein is CASSSVIDGLFNEQFF. The DNA of the CDR3 is TGTGCCAGCAGCTCAGTAATCGACGGGCTATTCAATGAGCAGTTCTTC.

The genes are TRBV15 and TRBJ2-1, with 9 bases that match TRBD2. CDR3 size: 17 residues. V was pared by 3 bases and J by 7 bases, with 13 bases of the junction left unmatched. Germline CDR1 and CDR2: LNHNV and YYDKDF (reference sequence). The CDR3 region is CATSSPLASGNVNEQFF. The CDR3 nucleotides read TGTGCCACCAGCAGCCCCCTCGCTAGCGGGAATGTGAATGAGCAGTTCTTC.

A single count supports this clone. This rearrangement joins TRBV6-5 to TRBJ2-3; D is perhaps TRBD2 (5 bases). Trimming removed 5 bases from V and 2 bases from J, with 11 bases in between. Germline loops: CDR1 MNHEY, CDR2 SVGAGI. CDR3 length: 14 residues. The CDR3 protein is CASSVQRFTDTQYF. The CDR3 DNA is TGTGCCAGCAGTGTTCAGCGGTTCACAGATACGCAGTATTTT.

The genes are TRBV7-8 and TRBJ2-1, with 12 bases identical to TRBD2. CDR1 SGHVS and CDR2 FQNEAQ come from the germline V gene. The CDR3 sequence is 18 residues long. V lost 0 bases, J lost 5 bases, and 8 bases stayed unmatched. CDR3 DNA sequence: TGTGCCAGCAGCTTAGCAGCGGCCGGACTAGCGGGACACAATGAGCAGTTCTTC. Translated, it gives CASSLAAAGLAGHNEQFF.

To note about this clone: The junction shows a germline mismatch at one end, possibly a read error. Other DNA sequences from this sample encode an identical CDR3 as well. The rearrangement links TRBV9 to TRBJ1-1; D is uncertain. CDR1 and CDR2 from the germline V gene are SGDLS and YYNGEE. The CDR3 has 14 amino acids. CDR3 sequence: CASSVAQGYTEAFF. The DNA for the CDR3 is TGCGCCAGCAGCGTAGCTCAAGGGTACACTGAAGCTTTCTTT. The variable domain in full, completed from reference TRBV9 and TRBJ1-1, reads DSGVTQTPKHLITATGQRVTLRCSPRSGDLSVYWYQQSLDQGLQFLIQYYNGEERAKGNILERFSAQQFPDLHSELNLSSLELGDSALYFCASSVAQGYTEAFFGQGTRLTVV.

V and J are TRBV5-4 and TRBJ2-7, with 12 bases lining up with TRBD2. Unmatched junction bases numbered 5, after V lost 4 bases and J lost 3 bases. The length of the CDR3 is 15 residues. Germline V gene data show CDR1 as SGHNT and CDR2 as YYREEE (reference sequence). CDR3 region: CASSLGLAGNYEQYF. The CDR3 bases are TGTGCCAGCAGCCTCGGACTAGCGGGGAACTACGAGCAGTACTTC.